This T cell receptor (beta chain) was captured in a study of shared clonotypes between healthy human individuals. The assay ran at deep level. Sequencing was performed with immunoSEQ multiplex PCR; in TCRdb, only in-frame clones are kept and a portion is missing. The repertoire holds a few million clones, with approximately 92% as singletons. This CDR3 is built from 15 residues. Deletions cut 4 bases from V and 7 bases from J, with 15 bases between. Germline assignment: CDR1 SGHNT and CDR2 YYREEE (reference sequence). The chain combines TRBV5-4 with TRBJ1-6; D gene uncertain. The receptor comes from a man younger than 35 in good health. The source material was naive CD4+ T cells sorted from blood. Subset defined: CD45RA+ positively selected. CDR3 bases: TGTGCCAGCAGCCCAAAAGCACGGGAAAATTCACCCCTCCACTTT. Amino acid sequence: CASSPKARENSPLHF.